Shown below are 19 T cell receptor beta chains from a single sample sequenced in a study of T cells in Graves' hyperthyroidism and ophthalmopathy. The source material, RNA transcripts, was used to amplify TCR beta CDR3 regions. A first-round RT-PCR of the TCR CDR3 used the HTBI primer set. TCRdb redid the calling of the multiplex PCR reads with MiXCR, one entry per CDR3 protein. This table holds 300,000 to 450,000 distinct CDR3 sequences, approximately 14% found once. The sequenced material came from blood. The receptors here all came from a woman aged 18-30 years with Graves' hyperthyroidism that later progressed to Graves' ophthalmopathy.

This clonotype showed up just once. This sequence joins TRBV6-1 and TRBJ2-5; 11 bases are shared with TRBD2. The CDR3 has 14 amino acids. The J segment lost 5 bases and the V segment lost 6 bases, leaving 5 bases of the junction unmatched. In germline, CDR1 is MNHNS, CDR2 SASEGT. CDR3 DNA sequence: TGTGCCAGCAGCGTAGCGGGAGGGCCGGAGACCCAGTACTTC. The encoded protein is CASSVAGGPETQYF.

The chain employs TRBV28 and TRBJ2-3; TRBD1 or TRBD2 may be the D gene (6 bases each). This CDR3 comprises 13 residues. The germline V gene encodes CDR1 MDHEN and CDR2 SYDVKM. V was shortened by 8 bases and J by 7 bases, with 16 bases between the two germline ends. The CDR3 DNA sequence: TGTGCCAGCTCGGACGGGGGCGTGAATACGCAGTATTTT. This codes for CASSDGGVNTQYF.

This clonotype was found a few times. The rearrangement joins TRBV6-1 to TRBJ2-1; D is unresolved. Trimming stripped 6 bases from V and 3 bases from J, with 12 bases between. Germline lookup yields CDR1 MNHNS and CDR2 SASEGT. The CDR3 contains 14 residues. This CDR3 reads CASRTPDHYNEQFF. Written as DNA, the CDR3 is TGTGCCAGCAGAACCCCGGACCACTACAATGAGCAGTTCTTC.

With respect to this clonotype: The junction departs from germline at one end; a sequencing error may be responsible. The chain uses TRBV27 and TRBJ2-2; D is possibly TRBD2 (5 bases). CDR1 is MNHEY and CDR2 is SMNVEV in the germline V gene (reference sequence). The CDR3 runs to 14 residues. In DNA, the CDR3 is TGTGCCAGCAGGACATACAGCTTTTCCGGGGAGCCGTTTTTT. It yields the protein CASRTYSFSGEPFF.

This clonotype came up many times. The J gene is TRBJ2-7, the V gene TRBV27, with unresolved D. V lost 0 bases and J 0 bases, leaving 9 bases between the germline ends. The CDR3 contains 15 residues. The germline V gene has CDR1 MNHEY and CDR2 SMNVEV (reference sequence). CDR3 nucleotides: TGTGCCAGCAGTTTATCTGGGGTGTCCTCCTACGAGCAGTACTTC. Protein: CASSLSGVSSYEQYF.

The table lists this clonotype with many counts. The chain couples TRBV6-2 or TRBV6-3 to TRBJ2-3; possible D gene TRBD2, 6 bases. The germline V and J ends were trimmed by 2 bases and 8 bases, with 8 bases remaining between them. The CDR3 runs 12 residues. Germline V lookup: CDR1 MNHEY, CDR2 SVGEGT. For the CDR3, the DNA is TGTGCCAGCAGTTACAAAGCGGGTACGCAGTATTTT. It specifies CASSYKAGTQYF.

A word on this clonotype: A much larger clone sits a single nucleotide away, making a read error possible. The chain couples TRBV9 to TRBJ2-5; 7 bases line up with TRBD2. Germline V gives CDR1 SGDLS, CDR2 YYNGEE. The CDR3 is 16 amino acids. CDR3 sequence: CPSSPIGGGPQETQYF. In DNA, the CDR3 is TGTCCCAGCAGCCCCATCGGGGGAGGGCCCCAAGAGACCCAGTACTTC.

Here the CDR3 DNA reads TGCAGTGCGAGGGACGCTACAACGAACACCGGGGAGCTGTTTTTT. Translation: CSARDATTNTGELFF. This chain connects TRBV20-1 to TRBJ2-2; the D call may be TRBD1 or TRBD2 (5 bases each). The CDR3 length is 15 residues. V was cut by 6 bases and J by 0 bases, with 14 bases left in between. Germline loops: CDR1 DFQATT, CDR2 SNEGSKA (reference sequence).

This clonotype was observed many times. The chain recombines TRBV27 with TRBJ1-1; no clear D. With 4 bases removed from V and 5 bases from J, the gap between germline ends came to 11 bases. The CDR3 runs to 13 residues. The germline V gene encodes CDR1 MNHEY and CDR2 SMNVEV (reference sequence). CDR3 region: CASSYGAGTEAFF. The CDR3 nucleotides read TGTGCCAGCAGTTATGGCGCGGGGACTGAAGCTTTCTTT.

The chain joins TRBV30 to TRBJ1-1; D gene uncertain. CDR3 length equals 11 residues. V lost 5 bases and J lost 11, with 15 bases in between. Germline V gene data show CDR1 as GTSNPN and CDR2 as SVGIG (reference sequence). The CDR3 DNA reads TGTGCCTGGGCCCGGAAACAGCAGGCTTTCTTT. It yields the protein CAWARKQQAFF.

This clonotype was seen only a few times. Sequence at one end of the junction differs from germline and may be a read error. The rearrangement uses TRBV20-1 and TRBJ1-6; TRBD1 might be the D (6 bases). Germline CDR1 is DFQATT and CDR2 is SNEGSKA (reference sequence). The CDR3 extends over 14 amino acids. The CDR3 nucleotides are TGCAGTGCCAGAGGTGGACAGAATAATTCACCCCTCCACTTT. Its translation is CSARGGQNNSPLHF.

This clonotype was counted many times. This chain connects TRBV28 to TRBJ2-5; TRBD2 agrees at 12 bases. CDR3 size: 16 residues. Germline V gene sequence: CDR1 MDHEN, CDR2 SYDVKM. V lost 5 bases to trimming and J lost 1 base; unmatched junction nucleotides: 5. Here the CDR3 DNA reads TGTGCCAGCAGTCGGCCGGGACTAGCGGGCCAAGAGACCCAGTACTTC. Translation gives CASSRPGLAGQETQYF.

This clonotype has ten or more counts. The chain is built from TRBV20-1 and TRBJ1-1; 8 bases are a match to TRBD1. Per germline, CDR1 DFQATT and CDR2 SNEGSKA (reference sequence). The CDR3 contains 15 residues. The trim removed 5 bases at V and 1 base at J, leaving 9 bases unmatched. CDR3 amino acids: CSALFRGPGNTEAFF. The CDR3 DNA reads as TGCAGTGCTTTGTTCAGGGGGCCGGGGAACACTGAAGCTTTCTTT.

With regard to this clonotype: This may arise from a read error, as a much more abundant clone is one base away. CDR3 in DNA: TGTGCCAGCAGCCAAGGGGGGTTGGGGCGCGTGAGTCCTAATCAGCCCCAGCATTTT. This gives the protein CASSQGGLGRVSPNQPQHF. The rearrangement links TRBV3-1 to TRBJ1-5; D may be TRBD1 (5 bases). The CDR3 totals 19 residues. Per germline, CDR1 LGHDT and CDR2 YNNKEL (reference sequence). V lost 1 base and J lost 4, with 23 bases in between.

The sample holds many counts of this clonotype. V and J are TRBV11-2 and TRBJ2-3; D is uncertain. CDR1 SGHAT and CDR2 FQNNGV come from the germline V gene. Deletions cut 5 bases from V and 6 bases from J, with 12 bases between. The CDR3 length is 13 residues. The CDR3 spells CASSPRPEDTQYF. CDR3 nucleotide sequence: TGTGCCAGCAGCCCCCGCCCCGAGGATACGCAGTATTTT.

This clonotype occurred many times. V is TRBV12-5 and J is TRBJ2-1; maybe TRBD1 (5 bases). The CDR3 runs 18 residues. Trimming took off 5 bases at V and 0 bases at J, with 20 bases between the two ends. CDR1 is LGHNT, CDR2 FRNRAP, per germline. As DNA, the CDR3 is TGTGCTAGTGGTCCCCGTAGGACACCACTTTTCTCCTACAATGAGCAGTTCTTC. Translation: CASGPRRTPLFSYNEQFF.

The genes are TRBV6-4 and TRBJ2-3; 7 nucleotides agree with TRBD2. Looked up from germline, CDR1 is MRHNA and CDR2 is SNTAGT. The CDR3 spans 14 residues. V lost 4 bases and J lost 4; bases outside the gene matches: 5. The CDR3 sequence is CASSGAGASDTQYF. DNA for the CDR3: TGTGCCAGCAGTGGCGCGGGAGCCTCAGATACGCAGTATTTT.

This clonotype was found a few times. This chain uses TRBV27 with TRBJ2-2, with 11 positions matching TRBD2. The CDR3 runs to 16 residues. After removal of 5 bases from V and 0 bases from J, the junction contained 2 bases not matched to a gene. CDR1 MNHEY and CDR2 SMNVEV come from the germline V gene (reference sequence). The CDR3 region has the DNA TGTGCCAGCAGTCAGACTAGCGGGACGAACACCGGGGAGCTGTTTTTT. As protein: CASSQTSGTNTGELFF.

There are many counts of this clonotype. The chain uses TRBV20-1 and TRBJ2-7; TRBD1 matches at 7 bases. CDR3 size: 13 residues. CDR1 DFQATT and CDR2 SNEGSKA come from the germline V gene (reference sequence). The ends lost 1 base at V and 4 bases at J; junction bases unmatched: 4. CDR3 DNA sequence: TGCAGTGCTAGAGTGGCAGGGGGTTACGAGCAGTACTTC. This gives the protein CSARVAGGYEQYF.